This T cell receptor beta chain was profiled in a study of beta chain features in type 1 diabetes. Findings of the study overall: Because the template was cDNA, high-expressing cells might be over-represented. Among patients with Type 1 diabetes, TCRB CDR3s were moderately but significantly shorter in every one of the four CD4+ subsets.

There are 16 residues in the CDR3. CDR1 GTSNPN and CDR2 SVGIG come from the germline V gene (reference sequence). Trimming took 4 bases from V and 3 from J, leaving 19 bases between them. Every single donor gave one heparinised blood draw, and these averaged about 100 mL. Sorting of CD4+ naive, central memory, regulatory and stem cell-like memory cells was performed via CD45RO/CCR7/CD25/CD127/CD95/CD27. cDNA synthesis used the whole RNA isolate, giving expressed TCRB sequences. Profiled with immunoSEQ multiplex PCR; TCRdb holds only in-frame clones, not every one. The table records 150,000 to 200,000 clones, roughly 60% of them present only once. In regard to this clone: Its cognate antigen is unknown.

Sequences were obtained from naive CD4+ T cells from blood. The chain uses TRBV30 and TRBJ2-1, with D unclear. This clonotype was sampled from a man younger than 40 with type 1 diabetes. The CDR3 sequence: CAWNPIDPRVYNEQFF. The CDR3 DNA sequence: TGTGCCTGGAATCCAATCGACCCTAGGGTCTACAATGAGCAGTTCTTC.